The TCR beta chain under discussion was sequenced for a study of cytotoxic CD8 clonotypes in ibrutinib-treated CLL. Study-level points and caveats: There were differences in sampling times between sustained-remission and progressing patients.

The CDR3 runs 15 residues. Trimming took 2 bases from V and 5 from J; bases not matched to a gene: 6. Germline CDR1 SGHTA, CDR2 FQGNSA. This clone was recorded a few times. Its antigen remains unknown. Clones were read by immunoSEQ multiplex PCR, and TCRdb kept only the in-frame ones, dropping some. The sample comprises some 200,000 clones, around 72% of which are singletons, and over 10% rests with the top ten. This sequence joins TRBV7-2 and TRBJ1-2, with 9 nucleotides matching TRBD1. Sequences were derived from PBMCs, sampled after 24 months of ibrutinib treatment. This clonotype was obtained from a human donor with chronic lymphocytic leukemia. CDR3 residues: CASSLRTGVGYGYTF. The CDR3, as DNA: TGTGCCAGCAGCTTACGGACAGGGGTAGGGTATGGCTACACCTTC.